A selection of T cell receptor beta chains follows, all from one sample in a study of blood T cell repertoires in COVID-19. Generated by immunoSEQ multiplex PCR, the TCRdb table keeps only in-frame clones and is missing some. The sample has some 120,000 clones, roughly 72% seen once. The sequenced sample was peripheral blood. Receptors were obtained from a human donor in a cohort sampled during active COVID-19. Both conserved end residues are part of each CDR3. The D gene is left open where the match is weak. Size values are once, few and many counts, or a class for expanded clones, and some rows have none.

v_call,j_call,clone_size,d_call,cdr3_aa,cdr3_nt
TRBV4-2,TRBJ2-2,.,TRBD2,CASSQPAGAITGELFF,TGTGCCAGCAGCCAACCAGCGGGGGCGATCACCGGGGAGCTGTTTTTT
TRBV5-6,TRBJ2-7,once,.,CASSVGHSGYEQYF,TGTGCCAGCAGCGTAGGACATTCCGGCTACGAGCAGTACTTC
TRBV27,TRBJ1-2,.,.,CASSLSAGAKGYTF,TGTGCCAGCAGTTTATCGGCGGGGGCCAAGGGCTACACCTTC
TRBV6-5,TRBJ1-3,.,TRBD1,CASSRDSLTGNTIYF,TGTGCCAGCAGTCGGGACAGCCTAACTGGAAACACCATATATTTT
TRBV30,TRBJ1-2,.,TRBD1,CAWRLLTGVGYTF,TGTGCCTGGAGGTTATTAACAGGGGTCGGCTACACCTTC
TRBV7-2,TRBJ1-6,.,TRBD1,CASSPGTGSGSYNSPLHF,TGTGCCAGCAGCCCCGGGACAGGGAGTGGCTCCTATAATTCACCCCTCCACTTT
TRBV10-3,TRBJ1-5,.,TRBD1,CAIRRQGSSQPQHF,TGTGCCATCAGGAGACAGGGCAGTAGTCAGCCCCAGCATTTT
TRBV6-1,TRBJ2-7,.,.,CASSEARQVYEQYF,TGTGCCAGCAGTGAAGCGAGACAGGTTTACGAGCAGTACTTC
TRBV5-1,TRBJ1-4,.,TRBD1,CASSQAGTGGVEKLFF,TGCGCCAGCAGCCAAGCCGGGACAGGGGGCGTAGAAAAACTGTTTTTT
TRBV6-5,TRBJ1-2,.,TRBD1,CASSPGTALRGYTF,TGTGCCAGCAGCCCCGGGACAGCCCTACGTGGCTACACCTTC
TRBV7-9,TRBJ2-1,.,TRBD1,CASSLAGQTYNEQFF,TGTGCCAGCAGCTTAGCGGGACAGACATACAATGAGCAGTTCTTC
TRBV28,TRBJ2-5,.,.,CASSYLGSRETQYF,TGTGCCAGCAGCTACCTCGGTTCTAGGGAGACCCAGTACTTC
TRBV6-5,TRBJ2-7,few,.,CASSYSQGYYEQYF,TGTGCCAGCAGTTACTCGCAGGGCTACTACGAGCAGTACTTC
TRBV7-2,TRBJ1-2,.,TRBD1,CASSLVGTGPGYTF,TGTGCCAGCAGCTTAGTGGGGACAGGGCCTGGCTACACCTTC
TRBV19,TRBJ1-1,.,TRBD1,CASSTETGGTEAFF,TGTGCCAGTAGTACCGAGACAGGGGGCACTGAAGCTTTCTTT
TRBV27,TRBJ1-1,.,TRBD1,CASSKDRGHTEAFF,TGTGCCAGCAGTAAGGACAGGGGGCACACTGAAGCTTTCTTT
TRBV5-6,TRBJ1-1,once,TRBD1,CASSSLDRVSTEAFF,TGTGCCAGCAGCTCCTTGGACAGGGTTTCCACTGAAGCTTTCTTT
TRBV11-2,TRBJ1-1,.,.,CASSPGWTGRGTEAFF,TGTGCCAGCAGCCCCGGATGGACGGGGAGGGGCACTGAAGCTTTCTTT
TRBV7-7,TRBJ2-3,.,TRBD2,CASSSSGGNTQYF,TGTGCCAGCAGCTCTAGCGGGGGTAATACGCAGTATTTT
TRBV7-3,TRBJ2-5,.,.,CASSQGGLGLGETQYF,TGTGCCAGCAGCCAGGGGGGTTTAGGGTTGGGAGAGACCCAGTACTTC
TRBV30,TRBJ2-7,.,TRBD2,CAWGGGVGWEQYF,TGTGCCTGGGGCGGGGGGGTTGGATGGGAGCAGTACTTC
TRBV3-1/TRBV3-2,TRBJ1-4,.,.,CASSQRGRDEKLFF,TGTGCCAGCAGCCAGAGGGGGAGGGATGAAAAACTGTTTTTT
TRBV25-1,TRBJ1-1,.,.,CASSEGHFTEAFF,TGTGCCAGCAGTGAGGGCCACTTCACTGAAGCTTTCTTT
TRBV2,TRBJ1-2,few,TRBD1,CASSEAGDSPYGYTF,TGTGCCAGCAGTGAAGCTGGGGACAGCCCATATGGCTACACCTTC
TRBV11-2,TRBJ2-2,.,.,CASSLSRAGELFF,TGTGCCAGCAGCCTCTCCCGAGCCGGGGAGCTGTTTTTT
TRBV28,TRBJ2-7,.,TRBD1,CASSSTGTGGYEQYF,TGTGCCAGCAGTTCAACCGGGACAGGGGGATACGAGCAGTACTTC
TRBV6-5,TRBJ2-3,.,.,CASIAAGADTQYF,TGTGCCAGCATTGCGGCGGGCGCAGATACGCAGTATTTT
TRBV19,TRBJ1-1,many,TRBD1,CASRWDSSKEAFF,TGTGCCAGTAGATGGGACAGCTCAAAAGAAGCTTTCTTT
TRBV2,TRBJ2-5,.,TRBD1,CASSADRVTETQYF,TGTGCCAGCAGTGCCGACAGGGTGACAGAGACCCAGTACTTC
TRBV7-9,TRBJ1-1,.,TRBD1,CASSGQGLNTEAFF,TGTGCCAGCAGCGGACAGGGCTTGAACACTGAAGCTTTCTTT
TRBV28,TRBJ2-5,.,.,CASRTRRQAVGETQYF,TGTGCCAGCAGAACCCGCCGACAGGCCGTGGGGGAGACCCAGTACTTC
TRBV4-2,TRBJ2-7,.,TRBD2,CASSQGLAGSSYEQYF,TGTGCCAGCAGCCAAGGACTAGCGGGGAGCTCCTACGAGCAGTACTTC
TRBV6-4,TRBJ2-1,.,.,CASFRDKDEQFF,TGTGCCAGTTTCCGGGACAAGGATGAGCAGTTCTTC
TRBV6-4,TRBJ2-5,.,.,CASRPIEPQYF,TGTGCCAGCAGGCCGATCGAGCCCCAGTACTTC
TRBV5-6,TRBJ1-1,.,TRBD1,CASSLVGTANTEAFF,TGTGCCAGCAGCTTGGTTGGGACAGCGAACACTGAAGCTTTCTTT
TRBV28,TRBJ1-3,.,TRBD1,CASRHRLRGRGNTIYF,TGTGCCAGCAGACATCGCTTGAGGGGGCGAGGAAACACCATATATTTT
TRBV20-1,TRBJ1-2,.,.,CSAIYHGYTF,TGCAGTGCTATCTATCATGGCTACACCTTC
TRBV5-8,TRBJ1-2,many,TRBD1,CASSQDPTGVSWGYTF,TGTGCCAGCAGCCAAGACCCGACAGGGGTCTCTTGGGGCTACACCTTC
TRBV2,TRBJ2-2,.,.,CALFTDTGELFF,TGTGCTCTATTCACGGACACCGGGGAGCTGTTTTTT
TRBV11-3,TRBJ2-5,.,.,CASSWAGLPEETQYF,TGTGCCAGCAGCTGGGCGGGACTGCCAGAAGAGACCCAGTACTTC
TRBV7-9,TRBJ1-4,few,.,CASSSPRLIRADEKLFF,TGTGCCAGCAGCTCCCCGAGGCTTATCAGGGCGGATGAAAAACTGTTTTTT
TRBV3-1/TRBV3-2,TRBJ2-6,.,TRBD1,CASRPTGRSGANVLTF,TGTGCCAGCAGGCCGACAGGGCGCTCTGGGGCCAACGTCCTGACTTTC
TRBV6-5,TRBJ2-2,.,.,CASSYSNSHTGELFF,TGTGCCAGCAGTTACTCGAACAGCCACACCGGGGAGCTGTTTTTT
TRBV2,TRBJ1-6,.,.,CATTQGVESPLHF,TGTGCCACCACACAGGGAGTTGAGTCACCCCTCCACTTT
TRBV4-1,TRBJ1-6,few,.,CASSPGIQGSSPLHF,TGCGCCAGCAGCCCGGGTATACAGGGTAGTTCACCCCTCCACTTT
TRBV15,TRBJ1-2,many,.,CATSREITANYGYTF,TGTGCCACCAGCAGAGAGATCACAGCTAACTATGGCTACACCTTC
TRBV5-1,TRBJ1-1,.,TRBD1,CASTEGDRGLREAFF,TGCGCCAGCACGGAAGGGGACAGGGGGCTTCGCGAAGCTTTCTTT
TRBV5-4,TRBJ2-3,.,TRBD1,CASSRDREIPDTQYF,TGTGCCAGCAGCCGTGACAGGGAGATCCCAGATACGCAGTATTTT
TRBV5-1,TRBJ1-1,.,.,CASSLVEGEAFF,TGCGCCAGCAGCTTGGTTGAGGGTGAAGCTTTCTTT
TRBV30,TRBJ2-7,.,.,CAGNRVGYEQYF,TGTGCCGGAAACAGGGTTGGCTACGAGCAGTACTTC
TRBV28,TRBJ1-3,.,.,CASSLAGRPYSGNTIYF,TGTGCCAGCAGTTTAGCAGGCCGCCCTTACTCTGGAAACACCATATATTTT